The source of this T cell receptor beta chain is a study of CXCR3-negative and CXCR3-positive naive CD8 T cells. Germline V gene lookup returns CDR1 SEHNR and CDR2 FQNEAQ (reference sequence). CDR3 size: 16 residues. UMI-tagged TRB cDNA libraries were built via 5' RACE. TCRdb re-analyzed the 5' RACE reads; it lists each CDR3 protein once, without DNA. The record lists approximately 38,000 distinct CDR3 sequences, of which the ten most abundant hold more than 7.5%. Study results and limitations: Cryopreservation partially decreased CXCR3 expression, and most assays used fresh PBMCs.

A remark on this clonotype: Its antigen is undetermined.

This clonotype was sampled from a human donor in good health. Some clones in this sample may be carry-over from other donors' samples. Sample: memory CD8+ T cells from blood. The rearrangement joins TRBV7-9 to TRBJ2-7; TCRdb's assignment of TRBD2 cannot be checked, as there is no DNA. CDR3 protein: CASSFFTRVDDDEQYF.